A single sample is the source of the 24 T cell receptor beta chains below, sequenced in a study of control samples from healthy donors and cancer patients. Measured with immunoSEQ multiplex PCR; TCRdb has only the in-frame clones, and not every one. The sample carries 90,000 to 150,000 clones, roughly 88% recorded once. The sequenced material came from blood. The receptors stem from a man aged 35 to 55 in good health.

V is TRBV5-1 and J is TRBJ2-7; possible D gene TRBD1, 5 bases. The CDR3 runs to 14 residues. V was shortened by 4 bases and J by 2 bases, with 13 bases between the two germline ends. Germline loops: CDR1 SGHRS, CDR2 YFSETQ. CDR3 DNA: TGCGCCAGCAGCACCGGACAAGATCCCTACGAGCAGTACTTC. It is translated as CASSTGQDPYEQYF. The entire variable domain, with the rest obtained from reference TRBV5-1 and TRBJ2-7, is as follows: KAGVTQTPRYLIKTRGQQVTLSCSPISGHRSVSWYQQTPGQGLQFLFEYFSETQRNKGNFPGRFSGRQFSNSRSEMNVSTLELGDSALYLCASSTGQDPYEQYFGPGTRLTVT.

The sample holds a few counts of this clone. This chain connects TRBV10-1 to TRBJ1-4; D perhaps matches TRBD1 (5 bases). CDR1 and CDR2 from the germline V gene are WNHNN and SYGVQD (reference sequence). The CDR3 extends over 17 amino acids. The V end was cut by 0 bases, the J end by 0 bases, with 11 bases between. The CDR3 here is CASSESKGAPTNEKLFF. As DNA, the CDR3 is TGCGCCAGCAGTGAGTCGAAAGGGGCGCCAACTAATGAAAAACTGTTTTTT.

CDR3 protein: CASPKVRTYLLGSPLHF. The CDR3 DNA reads as TGTGCCAGCCCGAAGGTACGTACGTATCTCCTAGGTTCACCCCTCCACTTT. This chain joins TRBV27 and TRBJ1-6; D call uncertain. Trimming cost V 8 bases and J 9 bases, with 26 bases left between them. The germline V gene encodes CDR1 MNHEY and CDR2 SMNVEV (reference sequence). This CDR3 region has 17 residues.

This chain links TRBV10-3 with TRBJ2-7, with TRBD2 matching 7 bases. CDR3 length: 17 amino acids. V was pared by 8 bases and J by 0 bases, with 16 bases of the junction left unmatched. CDR1 and CDR2 (germline): ENHRY, SYGVKD. The CDR3 is CAISDPPGRASSYEQYF. For the CDR3, the DNA is TGTGCCATCTCTGACCCCCCGGGGAGGGCCAGCTCCTACGAGCAGTACTTC.

The chain employs TRBV7-9 and TRBJ2-3; TRBD2 aligns across 8 bases. This CDR3 region has 15 residues. V dropped 5 bases and J dropped 3; count of bases not matched to a gene: 7. CDR1 SEHNR and CDR2 FQNEAQ come from the germline V gene (reference sequence). The CDR3 loop is CASSVTGTRTDTQYF. The DNA of the CDR3 is TGTGCCAGCAGCGTCACCGGGACTAGGACAGATACGCAGTATTTT.

The V gene is TRBV24-1, the J gene TRBJ1-4, with a possible D match to TRBD1 (6 bases). This CDR3 comprises 13 residues. V was cut by 3 bases and J by 14 bases, with 15 bases left in between. Germline CDR1 is KGHDR and CDR2 is SFDVKD. CDR3 in amino acids: CATSDAGDTGLFF. DNA for the CDR3: TGTGCCACCAGTGATGCGGGGGACACCGGGCTGTTTTTT.

The chain is built from TRBV3-1 (or the pseudogene TRBV3-2) and TRBJ2-5; 14 bases are a match to TRBD2. Per germline, CDR1 LGHDT and CDR2 YNNKEL (reference sequence). The CDR3 length is 19 residues. V trimming: 0 bases; J trimming: 2 bases; junction bases outside the gene matches: 8. The CDR3 spells CASSQDPRLAGGQQETQYF. The DNA for the CDR3 is TGTGCCAGCAGCCAAGATCCCCGACTAGCGGGGGGGCAGCAAGAGACCCAGTACTTC.

CDR3 nucleotide sequence: TGTGCCAGTAGTGCACGACAGGGCGGTAATCGCAATCAGCCCCAGCATTTT. Amino acid sequence: CASSARQGGNRNQPQHF. The chain uses TRBV19 and TRBJ1-5; 7 nucleotides line up with TRBD1. J lost 2 bases, V lost 5 bases, and 12 bases had no gene match. CDR3 length equals 17 residues. Looked up from germline, CDR1 is LNHDA and CDR2 is SQIVND (reference sequence). The full variable domain, in which reference TRBV19 and TRBJ1-5 provide the parts outside the CDR3, is DGGITQSPKYLFRKEGQNVTLSCEQNLNHDAMYWYRQDPGQGLRLIYYSQIVNDFQKGDIAEGYSVSREKKESFPLTVTSAQKNPTAFYLCASSARQGGNRNQPQHFGDGTRLSIL.

This chain connects TRBV7-2 to TRBJ1-1; weak D call: TRBD1 (5 bases). Per the germline V gene, CDR1 is SGHTA and CDR2 is FQGNSA. This CDR3 comprises 15 residues. V was clipped by 1 base and J by 1 base, with 10 bases between them. In DNA form, the CDR3 reads TGTGCCAGCAGCTTAGGGGGACTTTGGAACACTGAAGCTTTCTTT. Amino acid sequence: CASSLGGLWNTEAFF.

The genes are TRBV7-8 and TRBJ2-7; TRBD1 matches 8 bases. V trimming: 5 bases; J trimming: 5 bases; junction bases outside the gene matches: 5. The CDR3 has 13 amino acids. Germline V CDR1 and CDR2: SGHVS, FQNEAQ. The CDR3 DNA sequence: TGTGCCAGCAGCACGGACAGGGCGAACGAGCAGTACTTC. Protein product: CASSTDRANEQYF.

The rearrangement uses TRBV6-1 and TRBJ2-5; 8 nucleotides align to TRBD2. The CDR3 sequence is 15 residues long. With 3 bases clipped from V and 5 bases from J, the junction kept 8 bases outside the gene matches. Germline V lookup: CDR1 MNHNS, CDR2 SASEGT. As DNA, the CDR3 is TGTGCCAGCAGTGATCTTGCGGGGGGCTCTGAGACCCAGTACTTC. It translates to CASSDLAGGSETQYF.

The rearrangement uses TRBV5-1 and TRBJ1-2; D is perhaps TRBD1 (5 bases). There are 13 residues in the CDR3. V dropped 1 base and J dropped 3 bases, with 7 bases sitting between them. Germline values: CDR1 SGHRS, CDR2 YFSETQ. The CDR3 protein is CASSLSRDYGYTF. CDR3 coding DNA: TGCGCCAGCAGCTTGTCCAGGGACTATGGCTACACCTTC.

The V call is TRBV7-9, the J call TRBJ1-1; TRBD1 might be the D (6 bases). Germline CDR1 is SEHNR and CDR2 is FQNEAQ (reference sequence). V was trimmed by 0 bases and J by 11 bases, leaving 13 bases between them. The CDR3 covers 13 residues. Here the CDR3 DNA reads TGTGCCAGCAGCTTAGCTCCCGAGGGGGTGGCTTTCTTT. This sequence encodes CASSLAPEGVAFF.

The chain combines TRBV6-2 or TRBV6-3 with TRBJ2-5, with D perhaps given as TRBD1 or TRBD2 (5 bases each). Trimming removed 5 bases at V and 3 bases at J, with 25 bases between. Germline V lookup: CDR1 MNHEY, CDR2 SVGEGT. This CDR3 spans 18 amino acids. Written as DNA, the CDR3 is TGTGCCAGCAGTCGTATCGCAAATGGGCAGGGAGCTAAAGAGACCCAGTACTTC. It is translated as CASSRIANGQGAKETQYF.

Here the CDR3 reads CASSQEGPGSGANVLTF. CDR3 coding DNA: TGTGCCAGCAGCCAAGAGGGTCCCGGCTCTGGGGCCAACGTCCTGACTTTC. The chain employs TRBV2 and TRBJ2-6; a weak D match, TRBD2 (5 bases). V lost 6 bases, J lost 0 bases, and 15 bases lay in between. Germline V gene sequence: CDR1 SNHLY, CDR2 FYNNEI. This CDR3 contains 17 residues. The full variable domain, in which reference TRBV2 and TRBJ2-6 provide the parts outside the CDR3, is EPEVTQTPSHQVTQMGQEVILRCVPISNHLYFYWYRQILGQKVEFLVSFYNNEISEKSEIFDDQFSVERPDGSNFTLKIRSTKLEDSAMYFCASSQEGPGSGANVLTFGAGSRLTVL.

The rearrangement links TRBV7-3 to TRBJ2-1, with D possibly TRBD1 on 5 matching bases. There are 15 residues in the CDR3. V shed 2 bases and J shed 1 base, with 9 bases lying between them. From germline, CDR1 is SGHTA and CDR2 FQGTGA. The CDR3: CASSLYKGSYNEQFF. The CDR3 bases are TGTGCCAGCAGCTTATATAAGGGGTCCTACAATGAGCAGTTCTTC. Supplemented by reference TRBV7-3 and TRBJ2-1, the full variable domain reads GAGVSQTPSNKVTEKGKYVELRCDPISGHTALYWYRQSLGQGPEFLIYFQGTGAADDSGLPNDRFFAVRPEGSVSTLKIQRTERGDSAVYLCASSLYKGSYNEQFFGPGTRLTVL.

The chain uses TRBV30 and TRBJ1-2, with D possibly matching TRBD1 (5 bases). CDR1 and CDR2 from the germline V gene are GTSNPN and SVGIG (reference sequence). Trimming pared 3 bases from V and 7 bases from J, leaving 15 bases between. The CDR3 consists of 13 residues. The CDR3 DNA is TGTGCCTGGAGCCAGGGCATGATACGTGGCTACACCTTC. It is translated as CAWSQGMIRGYTF.

The chain recombines TRBV5-4 with TRBJ2-2; the D is unclear. V was shortened by 5 bases and J by 6 bases, with 11 bases between the two germline ends. The V gene's germline CDR1 is SGHNT and CDR2 YYREEE (reference sequence). This CDR3 comprises 13 residues. The CDR3 here is CASRPDTSGELFF. CDR3 nucleotides: TGTGCCAGCAGACCAGACACCTCCGGGGAGCTGTTTTTT.

The chain carries TRBV6-2 or TRBV6-3 and TRBJ2-5; 7 nucleotides match TRBD2. With V trimmed by 5 bases and J by 2 bases, 17 bases remained unmatched. CDR1 and CDR2 from the germline V gene are MNHEY and SVGEGT. The CDR3 extends over 18 amino acids. The CDR3 nucleotides read TGTGCCAGCAGTAGAAATACCTGGGCTAGCGGAGCTCAAGAGACCCAGTACTTC. This gives the protein CASSRNTWASGAQETQYF.

The chain couples TRBV5-8 to TRBJ2-3; D remains unclear. Germline values: CDR1 SGHTS, CDR2 YDEGEE. The CDR3 covers 13 residues. V was pared by 1 base and J by 1 base, with 4 bases between. CDR3 amino acids: CASSLTGTDTQYF. The CDR3 bases are TGTGCCAGCAGCTTGACAGGCACAGATACGCAGTATTTT. Supplemented by reference TRBV5-8 and TRBJ2-3, the full variable domain reads EAGVTQSPTHLIKTRGQQATLRCSPISGHTSVYWYQQALGLGLQFLLWYDEGEERNRGNFPPRFSGRQFPNYSSELNVNALELEDSALYLCASSLTGTDTQYFGPGTRLTVL.

The genes are TRBV2 and TRBJ1-2, with D unclear. The CDR3 contains 13 residues. V was trimmed by 3 bases and J by 0 bases, leaving 5 bases between them. Germline lookup yields CDR1 SNHLY and CDR2 FYNNEI. CDR3 sequence reads: CASSDPPNYGYTF. In DNA, the CDR3 is TGTGCCAGCAGTGATCCGCCTAACTATGGCTACACCTTC.

The V gene is TRBV20-1, the J gene TRBJ1-5; 8 nucleotides align to TRBD1. Trimming cost V 3 bases and J 1 base; bases outside gene matches: 8. The V gene's germline CDR1 is DFQATT and CDR2 SNEGSKA (reference sequence). CDR3 length equals 16 residues. CDR3: CSASSRGRGSNQPQHF. The CDR3 coding sequence is TGCAGTGCTAGTAGCAGGGGGCGCGGGAGCAATCAGCCCCAGCATTTT.

The genes are TRBV4-2 and TRBJ1-2; weak D call: TRBD1 (6 bases). This CDR3 comprises 14 residues. V lost 0 bases and J lost 4, with 9 bases in between. Germline CDR1 is LGHNA and CDR2 is YNFKEQ. The chain's CDR3 is CASSQDRTVYGYTF. CDR3 nucleotides: TGTGCCAGCAGCCAAGATCGGACAGTCTATGGCTACACCTTC.

The chain links TRBV24-1 to TRBJ1-5; D gene unclear. The CDR3 is 14 amino acids. Trimming left V 9 bases short and J 6 bases short, with 17 bases between. Germline CDR1 and CDR2: KGHDR and SFDVKD. The DNA of the CDR3 is TGTGCCACCGCCCTGCCGGGAATAGGTCAGCCCCAGCATTTT. Translated: CATALPGIGQPQHF.